This T cell receptor delta chain comes out of a study of gamma-delta chains in newborns, infants, children. Trimming removed 2 bases from V and 0 bases from J, with 7 bases in between. Per the germline V gene, CDR1 is TSWWSYY and CDR2 is QGS. CDR3 size: 14 residues. This clone was seen a few times. TCRdb re-identified clones in the reads via CATT. Here the sample spans approximately 12,000 delta-chain clones, about 8.7% being singletons. The chain recombines TRDV1 with TRDJ1; D is unclear. This clonotype originated in a child who was a newborn, infant or young child, either healthy, febrile or measles-vaccinated (not recorded which). Sequenced sample: blood. CDR3 in amino acids: CALGEFADTDKLIF. In nucleotides, the CDR3 is TGTGCTCTTGGGGAATTCGCGGACACCGATAAACTCATCTTT.